This T cell receptor beta chain originates from a study of a mutant IDH1 vaccine in newly diagnosed glioma. Study-wide context: Vaccinations were initiated 4-6 weeks following radiotherapy alone, or were given together with temozolomide cycles. Treated patients were about 60% male, roughly 38% female, mean age around 40 years.

The time point: week 47, end of study. One vaccine dose held 300 ug of mutant IDH1 20-mer peptide and came with topical imiquimod. About this clone: As yet, its antigen is unknown.

The method was immunoSEQ multiplex PCR; TCRdb's version includes in-frame clones alone and lacks a portion of them. The data show approximately 37,000 clones, with 82% seen just once and around 20% held by the top ten. Trimming removed 4 bases at V and 6 bases at J, with 17 bases between. CDR1 is SGHRS and CDR2 is YFSETQ in the germline V gene. The CDR3 totals 15 residues. This chain connects TRBV5-1 to TRBJ2-1; TRBD1 might be the D (6 bases). The material sequenced was PBMCs, taken from a glioma patient whose treatment included an IDH1 peptide vaccine. The origin of this receptor is a man aged 18 to 30 with glioma. Some clones in this sample may be carry-over from other donors' samples. The CDR3 loop reads CASSPGTTTSNEQFF. Here the CDR3 DNA reads TGCGCCAGCAGCCCCGGGACAACAACCTCCAATGAGCAGTTCTTC.